These 6 T cell receptor beta chains were all obtained from the same sample, sequenced in a study of CD8+CD57+ T cells in acquired aplastic anemia. It was genomic DNA that served as the template for profiling TCR beta VDJ and CDR3. Using its own MiXCR run on the reads, TCRdb lists one record per CDR3 protein. In the table there are 150,000 to 200,000 distinct CDR3 sequences, roughly 40% of which are singletons. The sequenced sample was sorted CD4+, CD8+, or CD8+CD57+ T cells (not recorded which) from PBMCs. Receptor source: a human donor in good health.

The V call is TRBV10-3, the J call TRBJ2-5; D is possibly TRBD2 (7 bases). The germline gives CDR1 ENHRY, CDR2 SYGVKD. The CDR3 is 21 residues long. Trimming took 8 bases from V and 0 from J, leaving 34 bases between them. The CDR3 loop reads CAILRRPQGGLGGRDQETQYF. CDR3 coding DNA: TGTGCCATCCTTAGGAGACCCCAGGGAGGGCTCGGGGGCCGTGACCAAGAGACCCAGTACTTC.

CDR3 protein: CASSQDFYNEQFF. Here the CDR3 DNA reads TGTGCCAGCAGCCAGGACTTTTACAATGAGCAGTTCTTC. The chain carries TRBV7-9 and TRBJ2-1, with a tentative D call TRBD2 (5 bases). Trimming took 5 bases from V and 4 from J, leaving 9 bases between them. The germline V gene has CDR1 SEHNR and CDR2 FQNEAQ (reference sequence). The CDR3 spans 13 residues.

Only one count was recorded for this clonotype. The chain joins TRBV24-1 to TRBJ2-1; 10 nucleotides line up with TRBD2. Per the germline V gene, CDR1 is KGHDR and CDR2 is SFDVKD. The CDR3 spans 14 residues. V lost 3 bases, J lost 10 bases, and 5 bases stayed unmatched. Written as DNA, the CDR3 is TGTGCCACCAGTGATCCTAGCGGGAGCCGGGAGCAGTTCTTC. This encodes CATSDPSGSREQFF.

The genes are TRBV29-1 and TRBJ2-1; 7 positions match TRBD2. Per the germline V gene, CDR1 is SQVTM and CDR2 is ANQGSEA. This CDR3 is 12 amino acids long. Trimming removed 5 bases from V and 8 bases from J; junction bases left unmatched: 6. The CDR3: CSVRLAGYEQFF. CDR3 sequence (DNA): TGCAGCGTTCGACTAGCCGGATATGAGCAGTTCTTC.

This clonotype was observed at least ten times. The chain uses TRBV9 and TRBJ2-3; D call uncertain. The CDR3 covers 15 residues. Trimming shortened V by 0 bases and J by 2 bases, and 10 bases separated the two germline ends. Germline-derived CDR1 and CDR2 are SGDLS and YYNGEE. The CDR3 region has the DNA TGTGCCAGCAGCGTAGGGCTGCAAATCACAGATACGCAGTATTTT. It yields the protein CASSVGLQITDTQYF.

This clonotype has a handful of counts. The rearrangement joins TRBV10-3 to TRBJ1-1; tentative D call: TRBD1 (6 bases). Germline V CDR1 and CDR2: ENHRY, SYGVKD. This CDR3 is 15 amino acids long. Trimming took off 2 bases at V and 5 bases at J, with 15 bases between the two ends. The CDR3 loop is CAISETGSLSTEAFF. The CDR3, as DNA: TGTGCCATCAGTGAGACAGGGTCCTTGAGTACTGAAGCTTTCTTT.